A selection of T cell receptor beta chains follows, all from one sample in a study of human T cells and chemical hapten exposure. One entry per CDR3 protein, called by TCRdb with MiXCR from the RACE reads. The sample holds about 380,000 distinct CDR3 sequences; roughly 6% are singletons and the top ten take 4.5% to 6%. The source was whole blood, collected in connection with sensitization to the hapten diphenylcyclopropenone (DPC). The receptors stem from a woman younger than 30 with alopecia areata. Some clones in this sample may be carry-over from other donors' samples. Both conserved end residues are part of each CDR3. The D gene is left open where the match is weak. Expanded clones get a size class; other rows say once, few or many, or leave the size out.

j_call,clone_size,v_call,d_call,cdr3_aa,cdr3_nt
TRBJ1-6,many,TRBV3-1,.,CASSQQGYNSPLHF,TGTGCCAGCAGCCAACAGGGGTATAATTCACCCCTCCACTTT
TRBJ2-2,few,TRBV20-1,.,CSAIGGELFF,TGCAGTGCAATCGGAGGGGAGCTGTTTTTT
TRBJ2-5,few,TRBV7-3,.,CASSLTGRQETQYF,TGTGCCAGCAGCTTAACAGGTCGCCAAGAGACCCAGTACTTC
TRBJ2-7,few,TRBV28,TRBD1,CATYRRDRFYEQYF,TGTGCCACCTACCGCCGGGACAGGTTCTACGAGCAGTACTTC
TRBJ2-1,many,TRBV7-2,.,CASSLGLDNEQFF,TGTGCCAGCAGCTTAGGACTAGACAATGAGCAGTTCTTC
TRBJ2-5,.,TRBV12-3/TRBV12-4,.,CASRSSTQGGETQYF,TGTGCCAGCAGATCATCCACGCAGGGGGGAGAGACCCAGTACTTC
TRBJ2-1,many,TRBV12-3/TRBV12-4,TRBD2,CASRREGLHNEQFF,TGTGCCAGCAGGCGAGAGGGACTACACAATGAGCAGTTCTTC
TRBJ1-1,many,TRBV6-1,.,CASRVPRGPAEAFF,TGTGCCAGCAGAGTCCCTCGGGGCCCCGCTGAAGCTTTCTTT
TRBJ2-7,.,TRBV5-5,TRBD1,CASSLSPGQSFEQYF,TGTGCCAGCAGCTTGAGCCCGGGACAGAGTTTCGAGCAGTACTTC
TRBJ2-7,many,TRBV4-3,TRBD1,CASSQGPGQGYEQYF,TGCGCCAGCAGCCAAGGCCCGGGACAGGGCTACGAGCAGTACTTC
TRBJ2-2,few,TRBV2,.,CASSVETGLAGELFF,TGTGCCAGCAGTGTAGAAACAGGATTGGCCGGGGAGCTGTTTTTT
TRBJ2-3,.,TRBV6-1,TRBD1,CASNRQGIDTQYF,TGTGCCAGCAACCGACAGGGGATAGATACGCAGTATTTT
TRBJ1-2,many,TRBV6-4,.,CASSDSSESYGYTF,TGTGCCAGCAGTGACTCGTCGGAAAGCTATGGCTACACCTTC
TRBJ2-1,many,TRBV4-3,TRBD2,CASSRGTSGDYNEQFF,TGCGCCAGCAGCCGAGGGACTAGCGGTGACTACAATGAGCAGTTCTTC
TRBJ2-2,few,TRBV5-1,TRBD1,CASSPRQGKAGELFF,TGCGCCAGCAGCCCTAGACAGGGGAAAGCCGGGGAGCTGTTTTTT
TRBJ2-3,few,TRBV5-1,.,CASSLGGGSRDTQYF,TGCGCCAGCAGCTTGGGCGGAGGGAGCCGAGATACGCAGTATTTT
TRBJ2-5,.,TRBV3-1,TRBD2,CASSPYSGGPETQYF,TGTGCCAGCAGCCCGTATAGCGGGGGGCCAGAGACCCAGTACTTC
TRBJ1-6,few,TRBV28,TRBD1,CASSPGTAYSPLHF,TGTGCCAGCAGCCCCGGGACAGCATATTCACCCCTCCACTTT
TRBJ2-3,.,TRBV20-1,.,CSARTQGGTDTQYF,TGCAGTGCTAGAACCCAGGGTGGCACAGATACGCAGTATTTT
TRBJ2-3,.,TRBV3-1,TRBD2,CASSGPTSGGGPNTDTQYF,TGTGCCAGCAGCGGGCCTACTAGCGGGGGAGGGCCAAACACAGATACGCAGTATTTT
TRBJ1-2,.,TRBV20-1,.,CSARLNLGGYGYTF,TGCAGTGCTAGACTCAATCTTGGAGGGTATGGCTACACCTTC
TRBJ2-2,.,TRBV6-2/TRBV6-3,TRBD2,CASTYYPPSGVTGELFF,TGTGCCAGCACCTACTACCCCCCTAGCGGGGTCACCGGGGAGCTGTTTTTT
TRBJ2-7,many,TRBV11-2,TRBD1,CASSLGPMGTADIYEQYF,TGTGCCAGCAGCTTAGGCCCTATGGGGACAGCCGATATCTACGAGCAGTACTTC
TRBJ1-5,few,TRBV20-1,.,CSATGLFSNQPQHF,TGCAGTGCTACGGGACTCTTTAGCAATCAGCCCCAGCATTTT
TRBJ2-3,many,TRBV12-3/TRBV12-4,.,CASSSGAMSGTDTQYF,TGTGCCAGCAGTTCCGGGGCCATGTCAGGCACAGATACGCAGTATTTT
TRBJ1-2,.,TRBV7-2,.,CASSWGIYGYTF,TGTGCCAGCAGCTGGGGCATCTATGGCTACACCTTC
TRBJ2-3,.,TRBV29-1,.,CSARNRGPSGGDTQYF,TGCAGCGCCCGGAACAGGGGACCCTCCGGGGGAGATACGCAGTATTTT
TRBJ2-6,few,TRBV20-1,TRBD2,CSASGGAAGANVLTF,TGCAGTGCTAGCGGGGGGGCCGCTGGGGCCAACGTCCTGACTTTC
TRBJ2-4,.,TRBV12-3/TRBV12-4,TRBD1,CAGSFRTGGDGNIQYF,TGTGCCGGCAGTTTCCGGACAGGGGGCGATGGAAACATTCAGTACTTC
TRBJ1-2,many,TRBV12-3/TRBV12-4,TRBD1,CASSIRTGSGYTF,TGTGCCAGCAGCATACGGACAGGGTCTGGCTACACCTTC
TRBJ1-2,.,TRBV7-8,.,CASSPDLYGYTF,TGTGCCAGCAGCCCGGACCTCTATGGCTACACCTTC
TRBJ2-7,.,TRBV11-2,.,CASSLTVPGHYEQYF,TGTGCCAGCAGCTTAACGGTACCCGGGCACTACGAGCAGTACTTC
TRBJ2-7,few,TRBV10-3,TRBD2,CAISESTSGTWGQYF,TGTGCCATCAGTGAGTCGACCAGCGGGACCTGGGGGCAGTACTTC
TRBJ2-3,many,TRBV7-2,TRBD2,CASSPTLAGAQYF,TGTGCCAGCAGCCCCACCCTAGCGGGGGCGCAGTATTTT
TRBJ2-4,.,TRBV2,TRBD2,CASSSGTSDIQYF,TGTGCCAGCAGTTCCGGGACTAGCGACATTCAGTACTTC
TRBJ2-3,few,TRBV10-3,.,CAMVPGDFGKAQYF,TGTGCCATGGTACCCGGGGACTTCGGGAAGGCGCAGTATTTT
TRBJ1-2,.,TRBV12-3/TRBV12-4,.,CASSLGVDGYTF,TGTGCCAGCAGTCTAGGGGTGGATGGCTACACCTTC
TRBJ2-2,few,TRBV5-4,TRBD1,CAGRGQGGGELFF,TGTGCCGGAAGGGGACAGGGAGGCGGGGAGCTGTTTTTT
TRBJ2-3,.,TRBV6-5,.,CASSSSVWTAKQYF,TGTGCCAGCAGTTCTTCCGTCTGGACAGCTAAGCAGTATTTT
TRBJ1-1,many,TRBV6-1,.,CASSETAKLRGEAFF,TGTGCCAGCAGTGAAACAGCGAAGCTCCGGGGAGAAGCTTTCTTT